This T cell receptor beta chain stems from a study of blood T cell repertoires in COVID-19. Across the whole study: Acute-phase and convalescent COVID-19 samples originated in the United States, Italy and Spain. Sources were T cells, B-cell-depleted T cells, or PBMCs; the material itself was cDNA or gDNA.

The CDR3 contains 14 residues. Trimming pared 1 base from V and 4 bases from J, leaving 10 bases between. Per germline, CDR1 LGHDT and CDR2 YNNKEL (reference sequence). Per the original data handling: Estimation of nucleated cell counts was performed using reference gene primer amplification. TCRdb keeps only in-frame clones here, not all; method: immunoSEQ multiplex PCR. V and J calls and clone size are given by that table; D and trimming were obtained from the DNA. The sample includes some 94,000 clones, 55% to 80% seen only once; the top ten take around 23%. The chain recombines TRBV3-1 (or the pseudogene TRBV3-2) with TRBJ1-1; no firm D call. Specimen: peripheral blood. The origin of this receptor is a woman aged 60 to 75 in a cohort sampled during active or convalescent COVID-19. This chain's CDR3 is CASSQGAIGTEAFF. CDR3 bases: TGTGCCAGCAGCCAAGGGGCCATAGGCACTGAAGCTTTCTTT.